A single sample gave rise to the 17 T cell receptor beta chains below, sequenced in a study of blood T cell repertoires in COVID-19. TCRdb keeps only in-frame clones here, not all; method: immunoSEQ multiplex PCR. The sample has 100,000 to 140,000 clones, roughly 90% seen once. The sequencing input was peripheral blood. These receptor sequences come from a middle-aged man with active or convalescent COVID-19.

There are a few counts of this clone. This chain connects TRBV4-1 to TRBJ2-1; 7 bases match TRBD2. With 1 base clipped from V and 5 bases from J, the junction kept 8 bases outside the gene matches. Germline V gene lookup returns CDR1 MGHRA and CDR2 YSYEKL. The length of the CDR3 is 16 residues. The DNA of the CDR3 is TGCGCCAGCAGCCAAGCTAGCGGCAGGGAAAACAATGAGCAGTTCTTC. Translation gives CASSQASGRENNEQFF.

The rearrangement uses TRBV4-1 and TRBJ2-3, with D maybe TRBD1 (6 bases). Trimming left V 1 base short and J 0 bases short, with 11 bases between. The germline CDR1 and CDR2 sequences are MGHRA and YSYEKL. CDR3 size: 16 residues. The CDR3 sequence: CASSQVPRGSTDTQYF. Here the CDR3 DNA reads TGCGCCAGCAGCCAAGTCCCCAGGGGTAGCACAGATACGCAGTATTTT.

This clone appeared once. The chain couples TRBV5-1 to TRBJ2-7; 7 bases are shared with TRBD2. CDR1 is SGHRS, CDR2 YFSETQ, per germline. V shed 4 bases, J shed 3 bases, and the junction held 7 bases outside the gene matches. The CDR3 totals 14 residues. Written as DNA, the CDR3 is TGCGCCAGCAGCCTGAGCGGGACTTACTACGAGCAGTACTTC. Its protein product is CASSLSGTYYEQYF.

V usage is TRBV5-5 and J usage is TRBJ2-7, with 10 bases aligning to TRBD2. CDR1 is SGHKS, CDR2 YYEKEE, per germline (reference sequence). The CDR3 has 15 amino acids. Trimming removed 0 bases from V and 3 bases from J; junction bases left unmatched: 3. CDR3 protein: CASSLETSGNYEQYF. Written as DNA, the CDR3 is TGTGCCAGCAGCTTGGAAACTAGCGGGAACTACGAGCAGTACTTC.

V usage is TRBV7-8 and J usage is TRBJ2-7; 7 bases match TRBD1. The trim removed 5 bases at V and 4 bases at J, leaving 11 bases unmatched. Germline lookup yields CDR1 SGHVS and CDR2 FQNEAQ. The CDR3 length is 15 residues. CDR3 loop: CASSETGTAEYEQYF. The CDR3 DNA reads as TGTGCCAGCAGCGAAACTGGGACAGCCGAATACGAGCAGTACTTC. Full variable domain (missing parts from reference TRBV7-8 and TRBJ2-7): GAGVSQSPRYKVAKRGQDVALRCDPISGHVSLFWYQQALGQGPEFLTYFQNEAQLDKSGLPSDRFFAERPEGSVSTLKIQRTQQEDSAVYLCASSETGTAEYEQYFGPGTRLTVT.

The chain has TRBV12-3 or TRBV12-4 and TRBJ2-5; D remains ambiguous. The CDR3 extends over 12 amino acids. Trimming left V 6 bases short and J 12 bases short, with 17 bases between. DNA of the CDR3: TGTGCCAGCAGACCCGACTCGGCCATTGAGTACTTC. Its translation is CASRPDSAIEYF.

The chain has TRBV19 and TRBJ2-7, with TRBD2 matching over 13 bases. With V trimmed by 7 bases and J by 5 bases, 5 bases remained unmatched. This CDR3 region has 14 residues. CDR1 is LNHDA, CDR2 SQIVND, per germline (reference sequence). The CDR3 loop reads CASTGLAGANEQYF. Here the CDR3 DNA reads TGTGCCAGTACAGGACTAGCGGGAGCAAACGAGCAGTACTTC.

This chain links TRBV7-3 with TRBJ2-2; 11 nucleotides line up with TRBD1. Germline CDR1 reads SGHTA; CDR2 reads FQGTGA. Trimming at V came to 5 bases and at J to 5 bases, leaving 4 bases not matched to a gene. This CDR3 comprises 15 residues. The CDR3 sequence is CASSPGQGATGELFF. In DNA form, the CDR3 reads TGTGCCAGCAGCCCTGGACAGGGGGCGACCGGGGAGCTGTTTTTT.

The J gene is TRBJ1-2, the V gene TRBV10-3; no firm D call. V was pared by 3 bases and J by 6 bases, with 14 bases between. Germline-derived CDR1 and CDR2 are ENHRY and SYGVKD. The CDR3 consists of 14 residues. As DNA, the CDR3 is TGTGCCATCAGTGAAGGACGGGAAGTAGATGGCTACACCTTC. As protein: CAISEGREVDGYTF.

The chain recombines TRBV28 with TRBJ2-3, with TRBD2 identical over 9 bases. The CDR3 spans 16 residues. Trimming cost V 2 bases and J 2 bases; bases outside gene matches: 5. The germline V gene encodes CDR1 MDHEN and CDR2 SYDVKM. The CDR3 DNA is TGTGCCAGCAGTTTAACGTCTAGCGGGGCCACAGATACGCAGTATTTT. The encoded protein is CASSLTSSGATDTQYF. Using reference TRBV28 and TRBJ2-3 for the parts outside the CDR3, the full variable domain is DVKVTQSSRYLVKRTGEKVFLECVQDMDHENMFWYRQDPGLGLRLIYFSYDVKMKEKGDIPEGYSVSREKKERFSLILESASTNQTSMYLCASSLTSSGATDTQYFGPGTRLTVL.

The chain combines TRBV28 with TRBJ2-1, with 9 nucleotides matching TRBD2. The CDR3 has 16 residues. V trimming: 6 bases; J trimming: 2 bases; junction bases outside the gene matches: 8. Germline CDR1 reads MDHEN; CDR2 reads SYDVKM. CDR3 sequence (DNA): TGTGCCAGCAGGGGGGGAGCGGGAGGAACCTACAATGAGCAGTTCTTC. Encoded protein: CASRGGAGGTYNEQFF.

This clone was recorded a few times. This chain uses TRBV30 with TRBJ1-2; D remains unclear. Trimming took 0 bases from V and 7 from J, leaving 12 bases between them. The CDR3 is 13 residues long. Germline CDR1 and CDR2: GTSNPN and SVGIG (reference sequence). CDR3 sequence (DNA): TGTGCCTGGAGTGTACCTCCGGGAGGTGGCTACACCTTC. Its protein product is CAWSVPPGGGYTF.

The chain joins TRBV11-2 to TRBJ2-7; possibly TRBD2 for D (6 bases). The ends were cut back, 3 bases at V and 6 bases at J, with 9 bases in the middle. CDR3 length: 12 amino acids. The V gene's germline CDR1 is SGHAT and CDR2 FQNNGV. For the CDR3, the DNA is TGTGCCAGCAGCTTGCTAGCGTCCGAGCAGTACTTC. Its translation: CASSLLASEQYF.

The V gene is TRBV19, the J gene TRBJ2-1, with TRBD1 as a possible D gene (6 bases). The CDR3 consists of 16 residues. V was trimmed by 1 base and J by 7 bases, leaving 17 bases between them. CDR1 and CDR2 from the germline V gene are LNHDA and SQIVND (reference sequence). CDR3 amino acids: CASSIVWTESGNEQFF. In DNA, the CDR3 is TGTGCCAGTAGTATAGTCTGGACAGAGTCGGGGAATGAGCAGTTCTTC. Full variable domain (outside the CDR3, taken from reference TRBV19 and TRBJ2-1): DGGITQSPKYLFRKEGQNVTLSCEQNLNHDAMYWYRQDPGQGLRLIYYSQIVNDFQKGDIAEGYSVSREKKESFPLTVTSAQKNPTAFYLCASSIVWTESGNEQFFGPGTRLTVL.

This sequence joins TRBV20-1 and TRBJ2-3; D gene unclear. Between the trimmed V and J ends, which lost 3 bases and 0 bases, there was a span of 7 bases. CDR3 length equals 13 residues. Germline CDR1 and CDR2: DFQATT and SNEGSKA (reference sequence). In DNA, the CDR3 is TGCAGTGCTAGTTCGACTAGCACAGATACGCAGTATTTT. Protein sequence: CSASSTSTDTQYF.

The chain couples TRBV9 to TRBJ2-6; no clear D gene. Between the trimmed V and J ends, which lost 1 base and 0 bases, there was a span of 8 bases. CDR1 and CDR2 (germline): SGDLS, YYNGEE. The CDR3 runs to 16 residues. In DNA form, the CDR3 reads TGTGCCAGCAGCGTATGGTCCAGCTCTGGGGCCAACGTCCTGACTTTC. This codes for CASSVWSSSGANVLTF.

Here the CDR3 DNA reads TGTGCCAGCAGTTTGGGGCTTATGAACGAGCAGTACTTC. This translates into CASSLGLMNEQYF. This chain links TRBV28 with TRBJ2-7; tentative D call: TRBD1 (5 bases). V gave up 3 bases and J gave up 5 bases, with 11 bases separating them. The CDR3 has 13 amino acids. Germline loops: CDR1 MDHEN, CDR2 SYDVKM.